These 21 T cell receptor beta chains share one sample of origin, sequenced in a study of blood T cell repertoires in COVID-19. Only in-frame clones appear in the TCRdb table, and some are missing; sequencing was by immunoSEQ multiplex PCR. Of about 240,000 clones listed, roughly 82% are singletons. The sequencing input was peripheral blood. All receptors derive from a man aged 80 or over with acute or convalescent COVID-19.

As DNA, the CDR3 is TGTGCCAGCAGTGAACGGCAGGTTAGCAATCAGCCCCAGCATTTT. Translated, it gives CASSERQVSNQPQHF. This chain connects TRBV2 to TRBJ1-5; D is unclear. Germline V CDR1 and CDR2: SNHLY, FYNNEI. The CDR3 consists of 15 residues. V was pared by 2 bases and J by 0 bases, with 8 bases between.

The CDR3 DNA sequence: TGCAGCGTTCCGGGAGGGGGCATCGGAGAGACCCAGTACTTC. It is translated as CSVPGGGIGETQYF. The chain has TRBV29-1 and TRBJ2-5, with TRBD2 as a possible D gene (8 bases). Trimming stripped 5 bases from V and 4 bases from J, with 17 bases between. Germline lookup yields CDR1 SQVTM and CDR2 ANQGSEA. The CDR3 runs to 14 residues.

The chain couples TRBV19 to TRBJ1-5; 9 bases agree with TRBD1. J gave up 6 bases and V 6 bases, and 6 bases lay outside the gene matches. Germline V gene lookup returns CDR1 LNHDA and CDR2 SQIVND (reference sequence). The CDR3 contains 14 residues. The CDR3 DNA follows: TGTGCCAGTAGCACGACAGGGGGTGGTCAGCCCCAGCATTTT. Its translation is CASSTTGGGQPQHF.

The chain couples TRBV4-3 to TRBJ2-1, with TRBD2 matching 10 bases. The trim removed 0 bases at V and 3 bases at J, leaving 5 bases unmatched. The CDR3 length is 17 residues. CDR1 and CDR2 from the germline V gene are LGHNA and YSLEER. The CDR3 coding sequence is TGCGCCAGCAGCCAAGACGCTAGCGGGGGCCACTACAATGAGCAGTTCTTC. Residues: CASSQDASGGHYNEQFF.

This chain uses TRBV28 with TRBJ1-2; 7 bases align to TRBD1. Germline loops: CDR1 MDHEN, CDR2 SYDVKM. With V trimmed by 11 bases and J by 2 bases, 5 bases remained unmatched. The CDR3 extends over 12 amino acids. The CDR3, as DNA: TGTGCCGTTGAACAGGGGAACTATGGCTACACCTTC. Protein sequence: CAVEQGNYGYTF.

This clone was recorded only once. The chain joins TRBV5-6 to TRBJ2-5, with D possibly TRBD2 on 5 matching bases. V shed 4 bases and J shed 7 bases, with 20 bases lying between them. This CDR3 has 15 amino acids. The germline V gene has CDR1 SGHDT and CDR2 YYEEEE. CDR3 bases: TGTGCCAGCAGCCCCCGGACGGCAGGACTTGCGACCCAGTACTTC. It encodes CASSPRTAGLATQYF.

V usage is TRBV19 and J usage is TRBJ2-5, with a possible D match to TRBD1 (7 bases). The germline V gene encodes CDR1 LNHDA and CDR2 SQIVND (reference sequence). V lost 5 bases to trimming and J lost 0 bases, with 19 bases between them. This CDR3 is built from 17 residues. The CDR3 loop is CASSLGRIQGNQETQYF. In nucleotides, the CDR3 is TGTGCCAGTAGTCTAGGGAGGATACAGGGGAACCAAGAGACCCAGTACTTC.

The V gene is TRBV10-3, the J gene TRBJ2-3; the match to TRBD1 covers 8 bases. The CDR3 has 12 amino acids. Germline V lookup: CDR1 ENHRY, CDR2 SYGVKD. The trim removed 8 bases at V and 9 bases at J, leaving 7 bases unmatched. The chain's CDR3 is CAIGQGEATQYF. CDR3 DNA: TGTGCCATCGGACAGGGTGAGGCGACGCAGTATTTT.

The chain carries TRBV5-4 and TRBJ1-5, with TRBD1 matching over 7 bases. The CDR3 is made up of 15 amino acids. The V gene's germline CDR1 is SGHNT and CDR2 YYREEE (reference sequence). The J segment lost 6 bases and the V segment lost 2 bases, leaving 8 bases of the junction unmatched. CDR3 sequence reads: CASSLGGDVRQPQHF. Written as DNA, the CDR3 is TGTGCCAGCAGCTTAGGGGGCGACGTCCGTCAGCCCCAGCATTTT.

The chain carries TRBV12-3 or TRBV12-4 and TRBJ1-4; D is undetermined. V dropped 2 bases and J dropped 3 bases, with 4 bases sitting between them. The CDR3 runs 13 residues. This CDR3 reads CASSLPANEKLFF. CDR3 bases: TGTGCCAGCAGTTTACCAGCTAATGAAAAACTGTTTTTT.

This rearrangement joins TRBV7-2 to TRBJ2-2; tentatively, D is TRBD2 (6 bases). CDR3 length: 15 amino acids. Trimming shortened V by 5 bases and J by 6 bases, and 16 bases separated the two germline ends. Germline assignment: CDR1 SGHTA and CDR2 FQGNSA. CDR3 bases: TGTGCCAGCAGCCCCACAGTGCGGGGCGCCGGGGAGCTGTTTTTT. This codes for CASSPTVRGAGELFF.

This clone was seen just once. The chain combines TRBV18 with TRBJ1-5, with D uncertain. Looked up from germline, CDR1 is KGHSH and CDR2 is LQKENI. Deletions cut 4 bases from V and 6 bases from J, with 13 bases between. The CDR3 contains 14 residues. CDR3 DNA: TGTGCCAGCTCACGCGGGGATGGAAGTCAGCCCCAGCATTTT. This gives the protein CASSRGDGSQPQHF.

The chain couples TRBV13 to TRBJ2-1, with a possible D match to TRBD1 (6 bases). With 5 bases removed from V and 7 bases from J, the gap between germline ends came to 15 bases. In germline, CDR1 is PRHDT, CDR2 FYEKMQ (reference sequence). The CDR3 runs to 14 residues. CDR3 region: CASSRQVLWNEQFF. The CDR3, as DNA: TGTGCCAGCAGCCGACAGGTTCTCTGGAATGAGCAGTTCTTC.

This clone was detected only once. This sequence joins TRBV5-6 and TRBJ2-2; a possible D gene is TRBD1 (7 bases). V dropped 5 bases and J dropped 6 bases, with 20 bases sitting between them. Germline-derived CDR1 and CDR2 are SGHDT and YYEEEE. There are 16 residues in the CDR3. The CDR3 sequence: CASSPGAGQTAGELFF. CDR3 nucleotide sequence: TGTGCCAGCAGTCCGGGGGCGGGACAGACGGCCGGGGAGCTGTTTTTT.

The chain has TRBV7-2 and TRBJ1-3; D uncertain. The CDR3 length is 14 residues. Germline CDR1 is SGHTA and CDR2 is FQGNSA. The V gene lost 8 bases and the J gene lost 4 bases, with 15 bases spanning the gap. CDR3 nucleotides: TGTGCCAGCCTAGCCGTCTTCGGGGGAAACACCATATATTTT. This sequence encodes CASLAVFGGNTIYF.

The chain uses TRBV7-2 and TRBJ1-5; no reliable D call. The V end lost 8 bases, the J end lost 2 bases, and 10 bases lay between the germline ends. CDR3 length equals 13 residues. The V gene's germline CDR1 is SGHTA and CDR2 FQGNSA. In nucleotides, the CDR3 is TGTGCCAGCTCTCCGGAGGGCAATCAGCCCCAGCATTTT. Protein sequence: CASSPEGNQPQHF.

CDR3 coding DNA: TGTGCCAGCAGTGATCTCTCCTACGAGCAGTACTTC. Translating gives CASSDLSYEQYF. The chain carries TRBV25-1 and TRBJ2-7; D is ambiguous. This CDR3 contains 12 residues. V lost 3 bases to trimming and J lost 0 bases, with 3 bases between them. CDR1 and CDR2 from the germline V gene are MGHDK and SYGVNS.

The rearrangement uses TRBV28 and TRBJ1-6, with unresolved D. CDR1 and CDR2 from the germline V gene are MDHEN and SYDVKM. The CDR3 is 15 amino acids. V dropped 2 bases and J dropped 5 bases, with 10 bases sitting between them. Written as DNA, the CDR3 is TGTGCCAGCAGTTTAAAGGCAGGCAATAATTCACCCCTCCACTTT. Translating it yields CASSLKAGNNSPLHF.

CDR3 sequence reads: CASSSTGSTSTDTQYF. In DNA form, the CDR3 reads TGTGCCAGCAGCTCGACAGGTTCTACTAGCACAGATACGCAGTATTTT. The chain has TRBV3-1 (or the pseudogene TRBV3-2) and TRBJ2-3; TRBD1 might be the D (6 bases). Germline CDR1 is LGHDT and CDR2 is YNNKEL (reference sequence). V lost 5 bases and J lost 0, with 15 bases in between. The CDR3 loop spans 16 amino acids.

The chain joins TRBV6-5 to TRBJ1-2, with 11 bases lining up with TRBD1. Trimming removed 6 bases from V and 1 base from J; junction bases left unmatched: 4. Germline V gene lookup returns CDR1 MNHEY and CDR2 SVGAGI. CDR3 length: 15 residues. CDR3 nucleotides: TGTGCCAGCAGAGGACAGGGGGCTCGTAACTATGGCTACACCTTC. Amino acids: CASRGQGARNYGYTF.

V usage is TRBV6-5 and J usage is TRBJ1-1; D unclear. CDR1 and CDR2 (germline): MNHEY, SVGAGI. Trimming took off 10 bases at V and 2 bases at J, with 11 bases between the two ends. The CDR3 runs to 12 residues. This CDR3 reads CATLKFNTEAFF. CDR3 nucleotides: TGTGCCACCTTAAAATTTAACACTGAAGCTTTCTTT.